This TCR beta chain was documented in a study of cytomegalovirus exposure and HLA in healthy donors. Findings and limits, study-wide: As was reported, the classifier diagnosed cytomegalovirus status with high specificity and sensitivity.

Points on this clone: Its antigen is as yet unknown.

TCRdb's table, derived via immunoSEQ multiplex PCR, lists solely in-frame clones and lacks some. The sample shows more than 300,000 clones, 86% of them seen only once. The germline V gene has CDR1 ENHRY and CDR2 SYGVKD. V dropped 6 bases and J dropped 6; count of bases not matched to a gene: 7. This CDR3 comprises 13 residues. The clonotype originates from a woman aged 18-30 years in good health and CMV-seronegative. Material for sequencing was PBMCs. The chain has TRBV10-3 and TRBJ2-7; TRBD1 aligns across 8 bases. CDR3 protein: CAIRPRTGSEQYF. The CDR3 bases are TGTGCCATCAGACCTCGGACAGGGAGCGAGCAGTACTTC.